This TCR beta chain came from a study of blood T cell repertoires in COVID-19. J gave up 0 bases and V 6 bases, and 7 bases lay outside the gene matches. The V gene's germline CDR1 is SGHNT and CDR2 YENEEA. This CDR3 comprises 18 residues. The repertoire was sequenced with immunoSEQ multiplex PCR; TCRdb's copy has only in-frame clones and lacks some. The repertoire holds around 230,000 clones, with over 65% as singletons. This clonotype was obtained from a woman in her seventies with active or convalescent COVID-19. Sequencing was done on a sample of peripheral blood. The V gene is TRBV11-3, the J gene TRBJ2-1, with 14 bases aligning to TRBD2. CDR3 nucleotide sequence: TGTGCCAGCAGTTATACCGGGACTAGCGGGGGCTCCTACAATGAGCAGTTCTTC. Amino acid sequence: CASSYTGTSGGSYNEQFF.